This record covers a single T cell receptor beta chain. The protocol was immunoSEQ multiplex PCR, while the TCRdb copy is restricted to in-frame clones and leaves out a portion. The repertoire has about 420,000 clones, roughly 88% of them found once; the top ten carry approximately 4%. The sample's treatment: about 20 received Ad26.COV2.S at low or high dose, single or two shots; 5 received placebo; per-sample allocation not given. Samples analyzed were those drawn on day 63 after the first vaccine or placebo injection. A Boston adult aged 18-55 years was the donor. Wuhan-strain SARS-CoV-2 spike was expressed by the Ad26 vector that made up the vaccine. This entry belongs to a study of Ad26.COV2.S vaccination and SARS-CoV-2 variants. Turning to the study itself: Participants got Ad26.COV2.S intramuscularly, once or twice 56 days apart.

V dropped 4 bases and J dropped 5 bases, with 14 bases sitting between them. Germline loops: CDR1 MGHDK, CDR2 SYGVNS. The CDR3 covers 14 residues. The chain uses TRBV25-1 and TRBJ2-5; perhaps TRBD1 as D (6 bases). Sequencing used peripheral blood, obtained in a trial of Ad26.COV2.S vaccine versus placebo. The sequence was collected from a person between 18 and 60 years old who received the Ad26.COV2.S COVID-19 vaccine or a placebo. The CDR3 sequence is CASSADSAGETQYF. The CDR3 nucleotides read TGTGCCAGCAGTGCGGACAGTGCTGGGGAGACCCAGTACTTC.